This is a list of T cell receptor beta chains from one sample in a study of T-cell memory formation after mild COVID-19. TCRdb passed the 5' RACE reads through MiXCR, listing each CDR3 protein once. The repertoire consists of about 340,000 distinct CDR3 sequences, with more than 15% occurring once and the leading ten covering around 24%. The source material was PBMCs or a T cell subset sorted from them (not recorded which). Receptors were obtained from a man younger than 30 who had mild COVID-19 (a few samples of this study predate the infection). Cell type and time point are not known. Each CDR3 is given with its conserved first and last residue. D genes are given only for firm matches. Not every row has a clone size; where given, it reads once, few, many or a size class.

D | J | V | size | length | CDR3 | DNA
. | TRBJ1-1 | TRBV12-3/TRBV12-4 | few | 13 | CASSPSYRTEAFF | TGTGCCAGCAGCCCTAGCTATAGGACTGAAGCTTTCTTT
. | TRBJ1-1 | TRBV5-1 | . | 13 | CASSPTAYTEAFF | TGCGCCAGCAGTCCGACCGCATACACTGAAGCTTTCTTT
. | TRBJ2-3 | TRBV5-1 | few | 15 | CASRINRARTDTQYF | TGCGCCAGCAGAATAAACAGAGCTCGCACAGATACGCAGTATTTT
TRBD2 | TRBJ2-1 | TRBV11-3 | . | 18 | CASSLDQGGTSAGNEQFF | TGTGCCAGCAGCTTAGATCAGGGAGGGACTAGCGCGGGCAATGAGCAGTTCTTC
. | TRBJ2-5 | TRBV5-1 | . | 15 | CASSWTGHPGETQYF | TGCGCCAGCAGCTGGACGGGACACCCCGGGGAGACCCAGTACTTC
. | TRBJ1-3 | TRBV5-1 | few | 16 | CASSGQGYPSGNTIYF | TGCGCCAGCAGCGGTCAAGGGTATCCCTCTGGAAACACCATATATTTT
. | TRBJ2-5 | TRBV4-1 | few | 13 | CASSRQRRETQYF | TGCGCCAGCAGCCGGCAGCGTCGAGAGACCCAGTACTTC
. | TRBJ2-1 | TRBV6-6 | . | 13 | CAGIQQGYNEQFF | TGTGCCGGCATCCAACAGGGATACAATGAGCAGTTCTTC
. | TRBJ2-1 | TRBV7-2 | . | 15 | CASSYDRQSHNEQFF | TGTGCCAGCAGCTACGACAGACAGTCCCACAATGAGCAGTTCTTC
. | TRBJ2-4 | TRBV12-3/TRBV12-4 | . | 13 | CASSKPGVNIQYF | TGTGCCAGCAGTAAGCCAGGGGTAAACATTCAGTACTTC
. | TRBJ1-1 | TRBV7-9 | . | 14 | CASTRDRGRGGAFF | TGTGCCAGCACCCGAGACCGGGGCCGGGGGGGAGCTTTCTTT
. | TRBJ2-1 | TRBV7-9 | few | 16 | CASSFRFPTPYNEQFF | TGTGCCAGCAGCTTCCGTTTCCCTACCCCCTACAATGAGCAGTTCTTC
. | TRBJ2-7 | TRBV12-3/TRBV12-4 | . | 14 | CASSLTYRENEQYF | TGTGCCAGCAGTTTAACCTACAGGGAGAACGAGCAGTACTTC
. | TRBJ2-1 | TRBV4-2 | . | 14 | CASSQDPRADEQFF | TGTGCCAGCAGCCAAGATCCCAGGGCGGATGAGCAGTTCTTC
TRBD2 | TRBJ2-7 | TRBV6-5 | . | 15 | CASSGLAGGFYEQYF | TGTGCCAGCAGTGGACTAGCGGGGGGCTTCTACGAGCAGTACTTC
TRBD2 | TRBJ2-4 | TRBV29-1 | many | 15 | CSVEEVAGELYIQYF | TGCAGCGTTGAGGAGGTAGCGGGGGAATTATACATTCAGTACTTC
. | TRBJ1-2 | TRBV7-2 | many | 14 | CASSLARRGYGYTF | TGTGCCAGCAGCTTAGCGCGTCGCGGTTATGGCTACACCTTC
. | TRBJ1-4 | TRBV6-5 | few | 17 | CASSMGFPGRANEKLFF | TGTGCCAGCAGTATGGGGTTCCCGGGACGGGCTAATGAAAAACTGTTTTTT
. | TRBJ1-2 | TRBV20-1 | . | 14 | CSAKASSSHYGYTF | TGCAGTGCTAAAGCCTCCTCCTCCCACTATGGCTACACCTTC
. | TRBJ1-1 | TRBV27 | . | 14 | CASSLSQGPAEAFF | TGTGCCAGCAGTTTATCACAGGGTCCCGCTGAAGCTTTCTTT
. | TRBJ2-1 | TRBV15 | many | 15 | CATSRQTGSYNEQFF | TGTGCCACCAGCAGGCAGACGGGATCCTACAATGAGCAGTTCTTC
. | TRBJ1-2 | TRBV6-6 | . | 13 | CASSYSGLSGYTF | TGTGCCAGCAGTTACTCGGGGTTGTCTGGCTACACCTTC
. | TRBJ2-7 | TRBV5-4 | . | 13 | CASSFGSAGEQYF | TGTGCCAGCAGCTTTGGGAGCGCGGGCGAGCAGTACTTC
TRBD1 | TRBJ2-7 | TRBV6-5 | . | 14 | CASSRDRGIDEQYF | TGTGCCAGCTCCCGGGACAGGGGAATTGACGAGCAGTACTTC
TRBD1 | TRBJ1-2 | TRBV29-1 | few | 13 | CSAFGTGDYGYTF | TGCAGCGCCTTCGGGACAGGCGACTATGGCTACACCTTC
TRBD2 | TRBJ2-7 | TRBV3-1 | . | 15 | CASSPRLAGAYEQYF | TGTGCCAGCAGCCCTCGACTAGCGGGGGCCTACGAGCAGTACTTC
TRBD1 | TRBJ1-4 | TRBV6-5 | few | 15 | CASSYSGQGGEKLFF | TGTGCCAGCAGTTACTCGGGGCAGGGGGGTGAAAAACTGTTTTTT
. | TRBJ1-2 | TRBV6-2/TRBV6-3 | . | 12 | CASIGAGYGYTF | TGTGCCAGCATTGGGGCAGGATATGGCTACACCTTC
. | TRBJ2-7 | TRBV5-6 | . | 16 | CASSSLGVTRRDEQYF | TGTGCCAGCAGCAGCTTGGGGGTAACGCGGCGGGACGAGCAGTACTTC
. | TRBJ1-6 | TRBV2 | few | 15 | CASSESFLGNSPLHF | TGTGCCAGCAGTGAATCGTTCCTGGGAAATTCACCCCTCCACTTT
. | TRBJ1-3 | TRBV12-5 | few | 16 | CASGPVGRSSGNTIYF | TGTGCTAGTGGTCCCGTCGGACGCTCCTCTGGAAACACCATATATTTT
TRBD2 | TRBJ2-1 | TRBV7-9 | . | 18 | CASSLVSLAGASYNEQFF | TGTGCCAGCAGCTTAGTTTCTTTAGCGGGGGCGAGCTACAATGAGCAGTTCTTC
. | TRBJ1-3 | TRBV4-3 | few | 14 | CASSQDSSGNTIYF | TGCGCCAGCAGCCAAGACAGCTCTGGAAACACCATATATTTT
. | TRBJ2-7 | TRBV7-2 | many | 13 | CASSLEEGPEQYF | TGTGCCAGCAGCTTGGAGGAAGGTCCCGAGCAGTACTTC
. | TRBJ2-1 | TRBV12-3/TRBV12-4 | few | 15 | CASTLAGQGKNEQFF | TGTGCCAGCACTCTAGCAGGTCAGGGGAAGAATGAGCAGTTCTTC
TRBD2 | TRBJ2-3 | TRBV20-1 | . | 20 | CSAREPVPGLAATSTDTQYF | TGCAGTGCTAGAGAACCTGTCCCGGGACTAGCGGCTACTAGCACAGATACGCAGTATTTT
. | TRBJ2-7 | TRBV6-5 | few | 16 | CASSYGGSRQSYEQYF | TGTGCCAGCAGTTATGGTGGGTCGCGACAGAGCTACGAGCAGTACTTC
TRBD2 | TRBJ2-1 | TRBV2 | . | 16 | CAAGLAGGLPYNEQFF | TGTGCCGCCGGGCTAGCGGGGGGCCTTCCTTACAATGAGCAGTTCTTC
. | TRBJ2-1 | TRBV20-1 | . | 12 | CSARAGYNEQFF | TGCAGTGCTAGAGCGGGGTACAATGAGCAGTTCTTC
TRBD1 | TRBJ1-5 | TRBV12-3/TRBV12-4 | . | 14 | CASSFGQGVPPQHF | TGTGCCAGCAGTTTCGGACAGGGGGTTCCGCCCCAGCATTTT
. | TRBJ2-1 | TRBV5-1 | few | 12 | CASSLSPGTGFF | TGCGCCAGCAGCTTGTCGCCGGGAACGGGGTTCTTC
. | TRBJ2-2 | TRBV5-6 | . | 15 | CASSLQGTYTGELFF | TGTGCCAGCAGCTTACAGGGGACTTACACCGGGGAGCTGTTTTTT
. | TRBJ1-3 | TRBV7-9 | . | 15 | CASSPNRASGNTIYF | TGTGCCAGCAGCCCAAACAGGGCCTCTGGAAACACCATATATTTT
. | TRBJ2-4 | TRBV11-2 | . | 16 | CASSPHGGVGGNIQYF | TGTGCCAGCAGCCCCCATGGGGGCGTTGGAGGAAACATTCAGTACTTC
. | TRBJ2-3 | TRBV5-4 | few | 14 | CASTWQGSTDTQYF | TGTGCCAGCACCTGGCAGGGGAGCACAGATACGCAGTATTTT
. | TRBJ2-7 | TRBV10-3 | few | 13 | CAITERWPYEQYF | TGTGCCATCACTGAGCGGTGGCCCTACGAGCAGTACTTC
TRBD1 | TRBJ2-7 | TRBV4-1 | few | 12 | CASRRGLDEQYF | TGCGCCAGCCGAAGGGGGCTCGACGAGCAGTACTTC
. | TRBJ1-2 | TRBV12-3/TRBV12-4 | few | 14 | CASSRGGENYGYTF | TGTGCCAGCAGTCGGGGAGGGGAGAACTATGGCTACACCTTC
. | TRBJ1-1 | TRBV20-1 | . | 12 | CSAGRGGTEAFF | TGCAGTGCCGGCAGGGGTGGCACTGAAGCTTTCTTT
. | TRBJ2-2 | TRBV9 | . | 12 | CASSVVPGELFF | TGTGCCAGCAGCGTAGTACCCGGGGAGCTGTTTTTT
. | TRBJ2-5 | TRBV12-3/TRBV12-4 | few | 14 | CASSFRQDQETQYF | TGTGCCAGCAGTTTCCGACAGGACCAAGAGACCCAGTACTTC
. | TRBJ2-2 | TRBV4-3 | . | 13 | CASSNQGTGELFF | TGCGCCAGCAGCAACCAGGGCACCGGGGAGCTGTTTTTT
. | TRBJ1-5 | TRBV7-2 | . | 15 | CASRGGAMWSQPQHF | TGTGCCAGCAGGGGAGGGGCGATGTGGTCACAGCCCCAGCATTTT
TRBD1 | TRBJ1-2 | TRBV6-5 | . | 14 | CASSLQGLGDGYTF | TGTGCCAGCAGCCTACAGGGGCTTGGCGATGGCTACACCTTC
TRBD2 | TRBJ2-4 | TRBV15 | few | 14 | CATSRERGQSIQYF | TGTGCCACCAGCCGAGAGCGGGGCCAGTCCATTCAGTACTTC